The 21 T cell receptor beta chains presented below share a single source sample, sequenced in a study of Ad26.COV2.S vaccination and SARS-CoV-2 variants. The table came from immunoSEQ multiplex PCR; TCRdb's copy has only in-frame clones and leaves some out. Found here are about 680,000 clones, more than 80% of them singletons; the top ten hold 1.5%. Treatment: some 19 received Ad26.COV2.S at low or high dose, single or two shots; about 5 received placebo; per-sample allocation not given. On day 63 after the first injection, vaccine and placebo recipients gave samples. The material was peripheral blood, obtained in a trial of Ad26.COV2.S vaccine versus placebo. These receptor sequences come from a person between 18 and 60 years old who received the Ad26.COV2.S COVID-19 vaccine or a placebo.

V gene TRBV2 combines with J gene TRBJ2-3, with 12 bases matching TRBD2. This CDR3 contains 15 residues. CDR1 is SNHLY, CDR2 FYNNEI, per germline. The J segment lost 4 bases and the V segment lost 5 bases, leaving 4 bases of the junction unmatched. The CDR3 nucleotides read TGTGCCAGCAGTCGACTAGCGGGAGTCGCAGATACGCAGTATTTT. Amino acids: CASSRLAGVADTQYF.

The CDR3 nucleotides read TGTGCCACCAGCAGAACCACAGATACGCAGTATTTT. This gives the protein CATSRTTDTQYF. This chain links TRBV15 with TRBJ2-3; no clear D. Trimming removed 2 bases at V and 2 bases at J, with 2 bases between. This CDR3 is built from 12 residues. Germline CDR1 and CDR2: LNHNV and YYDKDF (reference sequence).

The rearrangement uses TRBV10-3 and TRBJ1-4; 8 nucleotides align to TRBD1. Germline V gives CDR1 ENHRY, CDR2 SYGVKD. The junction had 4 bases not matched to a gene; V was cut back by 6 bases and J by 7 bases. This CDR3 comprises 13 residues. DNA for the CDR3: TGTGCCATCAGGGGACAGGTCAGTGAAAAACTGTTTTTT. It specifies CAIRGQVSEKLFF.

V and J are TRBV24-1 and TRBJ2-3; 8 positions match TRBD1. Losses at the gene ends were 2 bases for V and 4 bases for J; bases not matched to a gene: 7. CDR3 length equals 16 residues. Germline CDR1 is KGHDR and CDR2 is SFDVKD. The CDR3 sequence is CATSDSGAGGPDTQYF. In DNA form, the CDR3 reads TGTGCCACCAGTGATTCTGGGGCAGGGGGCCCAGATACGCAGTATTTT.

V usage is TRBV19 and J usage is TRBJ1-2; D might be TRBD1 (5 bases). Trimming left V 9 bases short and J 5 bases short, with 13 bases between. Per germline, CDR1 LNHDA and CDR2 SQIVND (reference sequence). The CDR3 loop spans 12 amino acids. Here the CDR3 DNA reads TGTGCCAGCAGGGATCCCCGTTATGGCTACACCTTC. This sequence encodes CASRDPRYGYTF.

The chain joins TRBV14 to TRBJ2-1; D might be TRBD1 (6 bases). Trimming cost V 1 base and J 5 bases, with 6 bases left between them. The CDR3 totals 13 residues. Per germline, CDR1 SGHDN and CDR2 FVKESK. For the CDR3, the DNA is TGTGCCAGCAGCCAAGGGACAGACAATGAGCAGTTCTTC. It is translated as CASSQGTDNEQFF.

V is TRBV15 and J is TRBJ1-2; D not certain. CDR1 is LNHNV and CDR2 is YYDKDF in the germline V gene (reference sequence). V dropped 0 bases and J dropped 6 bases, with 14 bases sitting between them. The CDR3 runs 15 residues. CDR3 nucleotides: TGTGCCACCAGCAGAGATAGACGGCTAACCGATGGCTACACCTTC. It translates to CATSRDRRLTDGYTF.

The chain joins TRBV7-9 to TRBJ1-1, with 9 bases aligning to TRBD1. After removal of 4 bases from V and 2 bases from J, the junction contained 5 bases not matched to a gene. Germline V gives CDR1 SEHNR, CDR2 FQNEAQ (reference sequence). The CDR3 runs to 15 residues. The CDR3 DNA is TGTGCCAGCAGCTCAAAGACAGGGGGTAACACTGAAGCTTTCTTT. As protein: CASSSKTGGNTEAFF.

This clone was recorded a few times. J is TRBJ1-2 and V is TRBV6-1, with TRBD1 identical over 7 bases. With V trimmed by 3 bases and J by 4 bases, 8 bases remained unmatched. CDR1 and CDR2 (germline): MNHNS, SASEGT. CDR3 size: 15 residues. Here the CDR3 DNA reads TGTGCCAGCAGTGATGAGTCAGGGGGATCCTATGGCTACACCTTC. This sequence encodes CASSDESGGSYGYTF.

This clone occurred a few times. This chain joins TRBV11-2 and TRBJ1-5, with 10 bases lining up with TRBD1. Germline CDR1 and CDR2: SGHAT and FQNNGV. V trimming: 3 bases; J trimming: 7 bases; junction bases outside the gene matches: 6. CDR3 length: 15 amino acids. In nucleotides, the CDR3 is TGTGCCAGCAGCTTGTCCGGGACAGGGGAACAGCCCCAGCATTTT. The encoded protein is CASSLSGTGEQPQHF.

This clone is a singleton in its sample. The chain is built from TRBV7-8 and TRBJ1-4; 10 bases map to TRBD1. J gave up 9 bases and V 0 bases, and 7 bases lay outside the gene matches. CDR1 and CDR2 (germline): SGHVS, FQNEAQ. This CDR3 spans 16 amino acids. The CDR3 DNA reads TGTGCCAGCAGCTTAGCGGGGGGGACAGGGGTGAAAAAACTGTTTTTT. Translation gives CASSLAGGTGVKKLFF.

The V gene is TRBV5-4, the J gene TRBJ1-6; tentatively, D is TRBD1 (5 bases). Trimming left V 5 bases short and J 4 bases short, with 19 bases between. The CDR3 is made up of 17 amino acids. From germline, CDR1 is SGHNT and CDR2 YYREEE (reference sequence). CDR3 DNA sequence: TGTGCCAGCAGTTATGATCCGGTGGGGGGGTATAATTCACCCCTCCACTTT. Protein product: CASSYDPVGGYNSPLHF. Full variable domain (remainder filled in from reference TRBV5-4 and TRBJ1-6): ETGVTQSPTHLIKTRGQQVTLRCSSQSGHNTVSWYQQALGQGPQFIFQYYREEENGRGNFPPRFSGLQFPNYSSELNVNALELDDSALYLCASSYDPVGGYNSPLHFGNGTRLTVT.

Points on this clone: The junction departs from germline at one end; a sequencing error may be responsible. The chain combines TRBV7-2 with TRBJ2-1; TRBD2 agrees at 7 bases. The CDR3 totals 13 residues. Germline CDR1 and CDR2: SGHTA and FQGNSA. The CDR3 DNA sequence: TGTGCCAGCAGCCTAGCGGCTTACAATGAGCAGTTCTTC. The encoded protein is CASSLAAYNEQFF.

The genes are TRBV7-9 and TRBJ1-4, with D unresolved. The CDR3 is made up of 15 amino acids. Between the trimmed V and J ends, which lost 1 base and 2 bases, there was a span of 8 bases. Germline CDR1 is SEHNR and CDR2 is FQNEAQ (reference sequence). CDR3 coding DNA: TGTGCCAGCAGCTTAGAGACCGGGACTAATGAAAAACTGTTTTTT. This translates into CASSLETGTNEKLFF.

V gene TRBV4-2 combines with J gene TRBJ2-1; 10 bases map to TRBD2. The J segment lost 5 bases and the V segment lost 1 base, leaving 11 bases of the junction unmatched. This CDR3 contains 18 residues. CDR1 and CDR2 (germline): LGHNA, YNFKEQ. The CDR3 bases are TGTGCCAGCAGCCAAGGAGGAACTAGCGGGGTGACAAACAATGAGCAGTTCTTC. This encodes CASSQGGTSGVTNNEQFF.

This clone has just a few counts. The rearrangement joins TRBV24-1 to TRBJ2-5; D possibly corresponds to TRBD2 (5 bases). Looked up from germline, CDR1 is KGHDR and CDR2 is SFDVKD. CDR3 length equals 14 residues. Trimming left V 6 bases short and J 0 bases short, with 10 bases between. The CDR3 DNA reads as TGTGCCACCAGTCGAGGAGGAGACCAAGAGACCCAGTACTTC. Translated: CATSRGGDQETQYF.

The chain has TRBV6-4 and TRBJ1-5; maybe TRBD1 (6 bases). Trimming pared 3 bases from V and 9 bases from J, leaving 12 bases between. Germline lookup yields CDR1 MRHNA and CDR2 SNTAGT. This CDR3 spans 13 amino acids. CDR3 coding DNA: TGTGCCAGCAGTGAACAGGGCGGGGGGCCCCAGCATTTT. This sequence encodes CASSEQGGGPQHF.

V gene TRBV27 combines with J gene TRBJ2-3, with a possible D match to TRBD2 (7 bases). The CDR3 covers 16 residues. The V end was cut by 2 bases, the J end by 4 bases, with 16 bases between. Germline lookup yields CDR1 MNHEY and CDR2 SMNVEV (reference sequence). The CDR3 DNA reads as TGTGCCAGCAGTTTAAGGGGGAGGGCCTGGGCAGATACGCAGTATTTT. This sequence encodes CASSLRGRAWADTQYF.

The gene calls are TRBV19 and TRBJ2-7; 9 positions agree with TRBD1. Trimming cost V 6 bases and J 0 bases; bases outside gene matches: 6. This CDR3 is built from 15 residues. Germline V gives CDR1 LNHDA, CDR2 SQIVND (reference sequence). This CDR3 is CASSKRTGASYEQYF. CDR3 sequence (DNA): TGTGCCAGTAGCAAAAGGACAGGGGCCTCCTACGAGCAGTACTTC.

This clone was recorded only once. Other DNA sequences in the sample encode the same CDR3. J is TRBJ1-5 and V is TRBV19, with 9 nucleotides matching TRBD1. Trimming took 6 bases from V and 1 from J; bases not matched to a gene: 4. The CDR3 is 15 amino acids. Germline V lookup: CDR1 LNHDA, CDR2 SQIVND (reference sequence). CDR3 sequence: CASRTTGGSNQPQHF. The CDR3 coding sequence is TGTGCCAGTAGGACGACAGGGGGAAGCAATCAGCCCCAGCATTTT.

The CDR3 loop reads CATRRAGAGEQYF. CDR3 DNA sequence: TGTGCCACCCGCCGCGCGGGGGCGGGGGAGCAGTACTTC. The V and J genes are TRBV15 and TRBJ2-7; a possible D gene is TRBD2 (7 bases). This CDR3 has 13 residues. V was cut by 8 bases and J by 7 bases, with 18 bases left in between. Germline V gives CDR1 LNHNV, CDR2 YYDKDF (reference sequence).